The 18 T cell receptor beta chains reported below all come from one sample, sequenced in a study of response to subunit inactivated influenza vaccine (dated by TCRdb to the late 2010s). The library was built by means of RT-PCR. Sequencing was carried out with an Illumina HiSeq 2500. TCRdb's own reprocessing of the public reads used fastp at Q25 and MiXCR and kept productive beta chains. Under each unique CDR3 protein, matching rows form one entry showing the most common genes and DNA. Present in this sample are about 520,000 distinct CDR3 sequences, approximately 11% of which were seen just once. Of the sample, roughly 12% falls within the top ten clones. This specimen's time point label, interpreted: 45 to 50 days after influenza vaccine administration. This specimen was PBMCs from blood, taken more than 35 days after vaccination. The source of these receptors is a man aged 50-59 years who received an inactivated influenza vaccine. Donor details come from another sample of the same person, matched by shared clones.

This clonotype was picked up one time. This chain joins TRBV7-2 and TRBJ2-5, with no clear D. This CDR3 is 15 amino acids long. Germline V gene lookup returns CDR1 SGHTA and CDR2 FQGNSA. Trimming took off 0 bases at V and 1 base at J, with 9 bases between the two ends. The CDR3 reads CASSLAKQLQETQYF. As DNA, the CDR3 is TGTGCCAGCAGCTTAGCCAAGCAGCTCCAAGAGACCCAGTACTTC.

This clonotype has more than one count but fewer than ten. This chain connects TRBV2 to TRBJ2-2; a possible D gene is TRBD1 (5 bases). Per germline, CDR1 SNHLY and CDR2 FYNNEI. The CDR3 is 14 amino acids. Trimming stripped 9 bases from V and 1 base from J, with 12 bases between. CDR3 sequence (DNA): TGTGCCAGGGCCCTGACAGAGAACACCGGGGAGCTGTTTTTT. This sequence encodes CARALTENTGELFF.

The J gene is TRBJ2-3, the V gene TRBV11-1, with a possible D match to TRBD1 (6 bases). This CDR3 is 18 amino acids long. Germline CDR1 and CDR2: SGHAT and FQDESV (reference sequence). Trimming shortened V by 5 bases and J by 4 bases, and 25 bases separated the two germline ends. CDR3 sequence (DNA): TGTGCCAGCAGCCCGCGGCCTTTGAGGGCAGGGGAGTCAGATACGCAGTATTTT. It encodes CASSPRPLRAGESDTQYF. Full variable domain (rest looked up from reference TRBV11-1 and TRBJ2-3): EAEVAQSPRYKITEKSQAVAFWCDPISGHATLYWYRQILGQGPELLVQFQDESVVDDSQLPKDRFSAERLKGVDSTLKIQPAELGDSAMYLCASSPRPLRAGESDTQYFGPGTRLTVL.

This clonotype was seen more than once but under ten times. CDR3 coding DNA: TGTGCCATCAGTGGTGAGACTAGCGGGGGGAGATACGAGCAGTACTTC. This sequence encodes CAISGETSGGRYEQYF. The V gene is TRBV10-3, the J gene TRBJ2-7; 13 nucleotides agree with TRBD2. The CDR3 has 16 amino acids. The germline CDR1 and CDR2 sequences are ENHRY and SYGVKD. J gave up 4 bases and V 4 bases, and 7 bases lay outside the gene matches.

This chain connects TRBV6-1 to TRBJ2-7; D gene ambiguous. CDR1 is MNHNS and CDR2 is SASEGT in the germline V gene. The CDR3 runs to 13 residues. V dropped 6 bases and J dropped 2 bases, with 11 bases sitting between them. DNA for the CDR3: TGTGCCAGCAGAGGTCAGCAAGCCTACGAGCAGTACTTC. It encodes CASRGQQAYEQYF.

This clonotype was seen a handful of times. The chain is built from TRBV20-1 and TRBJ1-2; tentatively, D is TRBD1 (5 bases). This CDR3 has 16 residues. V lost 1 base and J lost 0, with 15 bases in between. Germline loops: CDR1 DFQATT, CDR2 SNEGSKA (reference sequence). In DNA form, the CDR3 reads TGCAGTGCTAGAGTCCGATCAGGGTTCTCTAACTATGGCTACACCTTC. Translated: CSARVRSGFSNYGYTF.

V gene TRBV6-2 or TRBV6-3 combines with J gene TRBJ2-3; perhaps TRBD2 as D (5 bases). Germline CDR1 MNHEY, CDR2 SVGEGT. Trimming shortened V by 1 base and J by 2 bases, and 13 bases separated the two germline ends. This CDR3 has 16 residues. CDR3 protein: CASSYFRGQATDTQYF. As DNA, the CDR3 is TGTGCCAGCAGTTACTTTCGGGGTCAAGCCACAGATACGCAGTATTTT.

V is TRBV7-2 and J is TRBJ2-1; TRBD2 aligns across 8 bases. Per the germline V gene, CDR1 is SGHTA and CDR2 is FQGNSA. J lost 3 bases, V lost 5 bases, and 9 bases had no gene match. The CDR3 has 16 residues. This chain's CDR3 is CASSQSLAGLYNEQFF. The CDR3 nucleotides are TGTGCCAGCAGCCAATCTTTAGCGGGACTCTACAATGAGCAGTTCTTC.

In the case of this clonotype: Being one base from a much bigger clone, this may be a read error. The gene calls are TRBV7-2 and TRBJ1-3; no reliable D call. The CDR3 spans 15 residues. Per germline, CDR1 SGHTA and CDR2 FQGNSA. The CDR3 is CASSLGARLRNTISF. In DNA form, the CDR3 reads TGTGCCAGCAGCTTAGGGGCCAGGTTGCGAAACACCATATCTTTT.

CDR3 bases: TGTGCCAGCAGCTACACAACTAACGGCGAGCAGTACTTC. Translating gives CASSYTTNGEQYF. V is TRBV7-9 and J is TRBJ2-7; D gene unclear. The CDR3 has 13 amino acids. V lost 4 bases and J lost 6, with 13 bases in between. Germline V lookup: CDR1 SEHNR, CDR2 FQNEAQ (reference sequence).

This clonotype was recorded many times. One end of the junction varies from germline; a read error may be responsible. The rearrangement joins TRBV5-1 to TRBJ2-7; 11 bases match TRBD2. CDR1 is SGHRS, CDR2 YFSETQ, per germline. This CDR3 spans 15 amino acids. CDR3 protein: CASSSTSGRSYEQYF. In DNA form, the CDR3 reads TGTGCCAGCAGCTCAACTAGCGGGAGATCTTACGAGCAGTACTTC.

This clonotype was seen more than once but under ten times. The V call is TRBV20-1, the J call TRBJ1-1; tentatively, D is TRBD1 (6 bases). The V gene's germline CDR1 is DFQATT and CDR2 SNEGSKA (reference sequence). V was cut by 2 bases and J by 2 bases, with 18 bases left in between. This CDR3 contains 16 residues. The CDR3 DNA sequence: TGCAGTGCTAGACGACAGGACCTTTTTGCCAACACTGAAGCTTTCTTT. This encodes CSARRQDLFANTEAFF.

A single count supports this clonotype. A much larger clone differs from this one at a single base, so this may be a read error. V gene TRBV6-1 combines with J gene TRBJ2-7, with D tentatively TRBD2 (6 bases). Germline CDR1 and CDR2: MNHNS and SASEGT. The CDR3 loop spans 14 amino acids. The V gene lost 4 bases and the J gene lost 1 base, with 11 bases spanning the gap. CDR3 loop: CASSGTNFSYEQYF. CDR3 in DNA: TGTGCCAGCAGTGGGACTAACTTTTCCTACGAGCAGTACTTC.

This clonotype was counted at least ten times. The V gene is TRBV29-1, the J gene TRBJ1-4, with a weak D call TRBD1 (5 bases). V shed 6 bases and J shed 3 bases, with 17 bases lying between them. The germline V gene has CDR1 SQVTM and CDR2 ANQGSEA. The CDR3 runs to 15 residues. CDR3 sequence reads: CSVRRGVGANEKLFF. The CDR3 DNA follows: TGCAGCGTGAGACGGGGGGTTGGAGCTAATGAAAAACTGTTTTTT.

In this sample, this clonotype turned up many times. The chain employs TRBV11-2 and TRBJ2-3, with TRBD2 matching 9 bases. Trimming cost V 0 bases and J 4 bases; bases outside gene matches: 8. Germline values: CDR1 SGHAT, CDR2 FQNNGV. The CDR3 is made up of 17 amino acids. CDR3 sequence: CASSLELAGAFADTQYF. CDR3 DNA: TGTGCCAGCAGCTTAGAGTTAGCGGGAGCTTTCGCAGATACGCAGTATTTT.

The J gene is TRBJ2-1, the V gene TRBV24-1, with D possibly matching TRBD2 (5 bases). The germline CDR1 and CDR2 sequences are KGHDR and SFDVKD. V lost 3 bases and J lost 11, with 10 bases in between. The CDR3 is made up of 12 amino acids. The CDR3 region has the DNA TGTGCCACCAGTGATGCGGGCCGGCAGCAGTTCTTC. Protein product: CATSDAGRQQFF.

This chain joins TRBV12-3 or TRBV12-4 and TRBJ1-5; a weak D match, TRBD1 (5 bases). The V gene lost 6 bases and the J gene lost 9 bases, with 12 bases spanning the gap. This CDR3 spans 12 amino acids. The CDR3 protein is CASSQGSAPQHF. The CDR3 nucleotides read TGTGCCAGCAGCCAGGGTTCCGCGCCCCAGCATTTT.

The gene calls are TRBV7-8 and TRBJ2-2, with D maybe TRBD2 (5 bases). Deletions cut 8 bases from V and 5 bases from J, with 15 bases between. This CDR3 spans 14 amino acids. Germline CDR1 and CDR2: SGHVS and FQNEAQ. DNA of the CDR3: TGTGCCAGCGGGATTCAACGGGAAACCGGGGAGCTGTTTTTT. Translating gives CASGIQRETGELFF.